These T cell receptor beta chains were read from a single sample in a study of T-cell memory formation after mild COVID-19. TCRdb fed the 5' RACE reads into MiXCR, producing one record per CDR3 protein. The data show more than 200,000 distinct CDR3 sequences, around 15% seen once. Sequencing input: PBMCs or a T cell subset sorted from them (not recorded which). The origin of the receptors is a man between 18 and 29 years old who had mild COVID-19 (a few samples of this study predate the infection). Cell type and time point are not known. CDR3s include the opening cysteine and the closing phenylalanine or tryptophan. Fields, in order: V gene, clone size, J gene, D gene, CDR3 DNA, CDR3 protein. D genes are given only for firm matches. Size is omitted from some rows. Given values are once, few, many or a class for expanded clones.

TRBV9,-,TRBJ1-1,-,TGTGCCAGCAGCGTAGATAGAAGGGAAGGCACTGAAGCTTTCTTT,CASSVDRREGTEAFF
TRBV3-1,few,TRBJ1-5,TRBD1,TGTGCCAGCAGCCATGCCAGGACAGGGAATCAGCCCCAGCATTTT,CASSHARTGNQPQHF
TRBV6-5,-,TRBJ1-2,-,TGTGCCAGCAGCCGTGAAAAATACTATGGCTACACCTTC,CASSREKYYGYTF
TRBV6-2/TRBV6-3,-,TRBJ1-1,TRBD1,TGTGCCAGCAGTTACTCCGGACAGGTGAACGGTGAAGCTTTCTTT,CASSYSGQVNGEAFF
TRBV4-2,-,TRBJ2-1,-,TGTGCCAGCAGCCAAGGAGGGGTCAGCTCCTACAATGAGCAGTTCTTC,CASSQGGVSSYNEQFF
TRBV5-1,-,TRBJ2-7,-,TGCGCCAGCAGCCCGATCCTGTCTGGGGTCTCGGGCGAGCAGTACTTC,CASSPILSGVSGEQYF
TRBV7-2,many,TRBJ2-5,-,TGTGCCAGCAGCTTAAATCCGTGGGGGGGCGTTGGAGAGACCCAGTACTTC,CASSLNPWGGVGETQYF
TRBV6-5,-,TRBJ2-7,-,TGTGCCGCGCGGGCGCCGGGGCTTTACGAGCAGTACTTC,CAARAPGLYEQYF
TRBV18,-,TRBJ2-1,-,TGTGCCAGCTCACCAAATCCTTCGGGTGAGCAGTTCTTC,CASSPNPSGEQFF
TRBV20-1,-,TRBJ2-4,TRBD1,TGCAGTGCTAGTCCGGACAGGGGTGTCAAAAACATTCAGTACTTC,CSASPDRGVKNIQYF
TRBV12-3/TRBV12-4,-,TRBJ1-1,-,TGTGCCAGCAGTTTCTCGGTGTTGAAGGGTGGAGCTTTCTTT,CASSFSVLKGGAFF
TRBV2,few,TRBJ2-5,-,TGTGCCAGCAGTGCAGCCACCCAAGAGACCCAGTACTTC,CASSAATQETQYF
TRBV3-1,few,TRBJ2-3,-,TGTGCCAGCAGCCCTCGCAGGATGTCCACAGATACGCAGTATTTT,CASSPRRMSTDTQYF
TRBV5-1,few,TRBJ2-2,-,TGCGCCAGCAGCCCGGCCTCCAGGGGCCAGGGGGAGCTGTTTTTT,CASSPASRGQGELFF
TRBV6-5,few,TRBJ1-1,TRBD1,TGTGCCAGCAGCGAACAGGGGGGGAACACTGAAGCTTTCTTT,CASSEQGGNTEAFF
TRBV27,few,TRBJ1-2,TRBD1,TGTGCCAGCAGTTCATACAGGGGAGGAGATGGCTACACCTTC,CASSSYRGGDGYTF
TRBV7-2,few,TRBJ2-5,-,TGTGCCAGCAGCTTAGCGCTAGGACCCAGCTCGGCCCAGTACTTC,CASSLALGPSSAQYF
TRBV7-9,many,TRBJ2-1,-,TGTGCCAGCACCCCGGGTGGCAATGAGCAGTTCTTC,CASTPGGNEQFF
TRBV29-1,-,TRBJ2-1,TRBD2,TGCAGCGCCGGAACTAGCGGGGGTGAGCAGTTCTTC,CSAGTSGGEQFF
TRBV20-1,-,TRBJ1-5,-,TGCAGTGCTAGCCGGCCTTTTGGCAATCAGCCCCAGCATTTT,CSASRPFGNQPQHF
TRBV7-2,few,TRBJ2-6,-,TGTGCCAGCAGCCCGGTCCTCCTGGGGGCTGGGGCCAACGTCCTGACTTTC,CASSPVLLGAGANVLTF
TRBV6-5,-,TRBJ2-6,-,TGTGCCAGCAGTTACTCGTGGTCGGGGGCCCTCTCTGGGGCCAACGTCCTGACTTTC,CASSYSWSGALSGANVLTF
TRBV20-1,-,TRBJ1-1,-,TGCAGTGCTAGAGATCCTGGTCGGATGAACACTGAAGCTTTCTTT,CSARDPGRMNTEAFF
TRBV7-3,-,TRBJ1-2,TRBD1,TGTGCCAGCAGCCAACGGACAGGGCAAGGTTACACCTTC,CASSQRTGQGYTF
TRBV6-4,-,TRBJ2-1,TRBD1,TGTGCCAGCAGTGACTCTTGGGGGACAGGGTCCTACAATGAGCAGTTCTTC,CASSDSWGTGSYNEQFF
TRBV7-2,-,TRBJ1-2,-,TGTGCCAGCAGCTTACAGGGAGGGAACTATGGCTACACCTTC,CASSLQGGNYGYTF
TRBV6-6,-,TRBJ2-1,TRBD2,TGTGCCAGCAGTTACCCAACCCAGGCGGCGGGGGTCTACAATGAGCAGTTCTTC,CASSYPTQAAGVYNEQFF
TRBV20-1,-,TRBJ1-1,-,TGCAGTGCCGGCGGGAGCGGACCTGAGAACACTGAAGCTTTCTTT,CSAGGSGPENTEAFF
TRBV29-1,many,TRBJ1-1,-,TGCAGCGCCTCGGACCGGAACACTGAAGCTTTCTTT,CSASDRNTEAFF
TRBV2,-,TRBJ1-5,TRBD1,TGTGCCAGCACCCCGACAGGGGGACGAGGTCAGCCCCAGCATTTT,CASTPTGGRGQPQHF
TRBV6-1,-,TRBJ1-2,-,TGTGCCAGCAGTGACCGGACAGCTTCTAACTATGGCTACACCTTC,CASSDRTASNYGYTF
TRBV10-3,once,TRBJ2-5,-,TGTGCCATCAGCTACAGGGATGGAGAGACCCAGTACTTC,CAISYRDGETQYF
TRBV7-3,many,TRBJ2-1,-,TGTGCCAGCAGCCCCCCAGGGGGGAACCATGAGCAGTTCTTC,CASSPPGGNHEQFF